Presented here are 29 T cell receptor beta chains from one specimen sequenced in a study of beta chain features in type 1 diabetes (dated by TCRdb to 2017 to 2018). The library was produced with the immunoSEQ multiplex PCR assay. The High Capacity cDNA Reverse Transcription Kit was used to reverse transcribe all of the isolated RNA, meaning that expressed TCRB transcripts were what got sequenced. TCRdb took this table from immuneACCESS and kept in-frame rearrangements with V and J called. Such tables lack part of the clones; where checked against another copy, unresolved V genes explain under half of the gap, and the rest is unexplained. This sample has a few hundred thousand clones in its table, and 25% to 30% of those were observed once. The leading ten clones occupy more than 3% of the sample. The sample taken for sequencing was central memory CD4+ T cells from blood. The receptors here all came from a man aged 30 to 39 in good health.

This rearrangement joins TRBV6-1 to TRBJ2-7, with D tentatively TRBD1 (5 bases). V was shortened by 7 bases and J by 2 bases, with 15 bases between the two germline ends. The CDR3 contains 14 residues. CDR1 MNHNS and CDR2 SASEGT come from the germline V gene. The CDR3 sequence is CASNRQYPPYEQYF. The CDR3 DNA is TGTGCCAGCAACCGACAGTACCCCCCCTACGAGCAGTACTTC.

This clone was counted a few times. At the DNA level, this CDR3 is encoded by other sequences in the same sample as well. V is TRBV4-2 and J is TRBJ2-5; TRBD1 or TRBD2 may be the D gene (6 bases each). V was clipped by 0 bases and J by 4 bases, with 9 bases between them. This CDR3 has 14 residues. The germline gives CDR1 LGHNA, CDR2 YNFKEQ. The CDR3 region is CASSQEGGRETQYF. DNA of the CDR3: TGTGCCAGCAGCCAAGAAGGGGGGCGAGAGACCCAGTACTTC.

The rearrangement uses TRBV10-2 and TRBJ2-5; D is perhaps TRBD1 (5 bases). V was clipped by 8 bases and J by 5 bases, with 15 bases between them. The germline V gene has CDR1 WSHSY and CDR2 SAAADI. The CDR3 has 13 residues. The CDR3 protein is CASVPGNRETQYF. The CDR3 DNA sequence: TGCGCCAGCGTCCCAGGGAACAGGGAGACCCAGTACTTC.

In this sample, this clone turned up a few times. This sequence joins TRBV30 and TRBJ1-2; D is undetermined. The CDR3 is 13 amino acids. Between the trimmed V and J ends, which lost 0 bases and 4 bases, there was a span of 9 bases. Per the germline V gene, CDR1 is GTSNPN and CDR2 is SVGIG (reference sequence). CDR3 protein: CAWSVDRTYGYTF. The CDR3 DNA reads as TGTGCCTGGAGTGTAGATAGAACCTATGGCTACACCTTC.

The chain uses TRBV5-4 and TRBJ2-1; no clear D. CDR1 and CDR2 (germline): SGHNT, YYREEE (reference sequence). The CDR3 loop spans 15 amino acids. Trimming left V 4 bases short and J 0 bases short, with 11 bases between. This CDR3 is CASSPSQSSYNEQFF. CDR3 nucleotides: TGTGCCAGCAGCCCCTCACAGAGCTCCTACAATGAGCAGTTCTTC.

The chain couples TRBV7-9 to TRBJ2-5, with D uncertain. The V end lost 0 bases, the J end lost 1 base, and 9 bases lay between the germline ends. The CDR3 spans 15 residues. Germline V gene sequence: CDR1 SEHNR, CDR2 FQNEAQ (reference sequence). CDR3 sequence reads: CASSLARTGQETQYF. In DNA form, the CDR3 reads TGTGCCAGCAGCTTAGCCAGGACGGGCCAAGAGACCCAGTACTTC.

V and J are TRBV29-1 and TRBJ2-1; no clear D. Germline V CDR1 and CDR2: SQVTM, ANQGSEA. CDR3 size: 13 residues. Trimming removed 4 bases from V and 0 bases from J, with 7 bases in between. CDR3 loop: CSVGSNSYNEQFF. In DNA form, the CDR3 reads TGCAGCGTTGGCTCAAACTCCTACAATGAGCAGTTCTTC.

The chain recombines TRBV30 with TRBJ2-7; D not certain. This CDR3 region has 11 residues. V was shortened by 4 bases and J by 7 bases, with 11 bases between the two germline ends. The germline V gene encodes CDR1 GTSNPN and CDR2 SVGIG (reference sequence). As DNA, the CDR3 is TGTGCCTGGAAACAAGCAAGTGAGCAGTACTTC. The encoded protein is CAWKQASEQYF.

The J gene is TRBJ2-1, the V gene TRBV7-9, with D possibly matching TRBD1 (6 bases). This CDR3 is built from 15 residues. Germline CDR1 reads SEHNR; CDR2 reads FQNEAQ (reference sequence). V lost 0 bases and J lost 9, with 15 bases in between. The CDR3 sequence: CASSLAGAAGGEQFF. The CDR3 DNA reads TGTGCCAGCAGCTTAGCGGGGGCAGCCGGAGGTGAGCAGTTCTTC. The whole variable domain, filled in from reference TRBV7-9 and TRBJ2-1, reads DTGVSQNPRHKITKRGQNVTFRCDPISEHNRLYWYRQTLGQGPEFLTYFQNEAQLEKSRLLSDRFSAERPKGSFSTLEIQRTEQGDSAMYLCASSLAGAAGGEQFFGPGTRLTVL.

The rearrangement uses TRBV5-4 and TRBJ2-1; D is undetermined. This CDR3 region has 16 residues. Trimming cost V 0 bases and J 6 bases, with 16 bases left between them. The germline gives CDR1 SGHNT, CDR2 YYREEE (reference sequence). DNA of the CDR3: TGTGCCAGCAGCTTGGTCTCCCAGCCTGCACGCAATGAGCAGTTCTTC. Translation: CASSLVSQPARNEQFF.

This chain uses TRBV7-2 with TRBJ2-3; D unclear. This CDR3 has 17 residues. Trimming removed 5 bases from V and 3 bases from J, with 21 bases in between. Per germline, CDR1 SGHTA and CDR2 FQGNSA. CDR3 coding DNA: TGTGCCAGCAGCCCCCGGTTGGCTCCGGACGCGACAGATACGCAGTATTTT. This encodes CASSPRLAPDATDTQYF.

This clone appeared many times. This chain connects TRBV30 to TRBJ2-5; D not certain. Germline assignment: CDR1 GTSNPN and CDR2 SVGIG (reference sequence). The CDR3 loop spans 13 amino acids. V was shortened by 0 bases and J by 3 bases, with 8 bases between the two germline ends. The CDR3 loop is CAWSVGREETQYF. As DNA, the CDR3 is TGTGCCTGGAGTGTAGGTCGCGAAGAGACCCAGTACTTC. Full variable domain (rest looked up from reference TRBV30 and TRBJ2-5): SQTIHQWPATLVQPVGSPLSLECTVEGTSNPNLYWYRQAAGRGLQLLFYSVGIGQISSEVPQNLSASRPQDRQFILSSKKLLLSDSGFYLCAWSVGREETQYFGPGTRLLVL.

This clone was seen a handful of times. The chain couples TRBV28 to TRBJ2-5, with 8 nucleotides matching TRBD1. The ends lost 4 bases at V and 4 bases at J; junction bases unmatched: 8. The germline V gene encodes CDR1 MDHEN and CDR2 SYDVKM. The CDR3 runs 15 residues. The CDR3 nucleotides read TGTGCCAGCAGTTCGACTGGCAGGGGGCGAGAGACCCAGTACTTC. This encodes CASSSTGRGRETQYF.

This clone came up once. Here the CDR3 DNA reads TGTGCCAGCAGCTTAGGCGGGAACTATGGCTACACCTTC. Translated, it gives CASSLGGNYGYTF. The chain uses TRBV7-2 and TRBJ1-2; D remains unclear. V shed 1 base and J shed 2 bases, with 5 bases lying between them. In germline, CDR1 is SGHTA, CDR2 FQGNSA. The CDR3 runs to 13 residues.

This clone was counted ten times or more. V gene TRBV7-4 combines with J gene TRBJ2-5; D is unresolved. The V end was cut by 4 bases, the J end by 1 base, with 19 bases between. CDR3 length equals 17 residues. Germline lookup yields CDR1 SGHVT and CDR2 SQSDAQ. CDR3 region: CASSSPQLPTSQETQYF. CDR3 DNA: TGTGCCAGCAGCTCCCCACAACTCCCTACTTCCCAAGAGACCCAGTACTTC.

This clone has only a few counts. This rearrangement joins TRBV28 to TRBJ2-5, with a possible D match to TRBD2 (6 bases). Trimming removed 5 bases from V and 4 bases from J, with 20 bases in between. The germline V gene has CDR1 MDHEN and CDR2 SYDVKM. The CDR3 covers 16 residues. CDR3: CASSQPRGMQGETQYF. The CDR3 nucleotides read TGTGCCAGCAGTCAACCCCGGGGGATGCAGGGAGAGACCCAGTACTTC.

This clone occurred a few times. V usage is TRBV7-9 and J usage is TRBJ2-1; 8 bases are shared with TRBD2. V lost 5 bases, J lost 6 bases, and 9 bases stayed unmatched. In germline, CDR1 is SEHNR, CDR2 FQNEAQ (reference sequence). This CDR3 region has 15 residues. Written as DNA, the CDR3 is TGTGCCAGCAGCCAAAGCGGGAGTCCATCCAATGAGCAGTTCTTC. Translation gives CASSQSGSPSNEQFF. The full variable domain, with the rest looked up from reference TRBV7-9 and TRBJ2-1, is DTGVSQNPRHKITKRGQNVTFRCDPISEHNRLYWYRQTLGQGPEFLTYFQNEAQLEKSRLLSDRFSAERPKGSFSTLEIQRTEQGDSAMYLCASSQSGSPSNEQFFGPGTRLTVL.

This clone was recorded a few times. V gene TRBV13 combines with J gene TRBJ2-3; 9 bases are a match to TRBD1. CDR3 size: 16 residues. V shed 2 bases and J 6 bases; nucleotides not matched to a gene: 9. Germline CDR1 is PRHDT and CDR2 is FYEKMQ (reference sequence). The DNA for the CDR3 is TGTGCCAGCAGCTTATCGACAGGGGGGATGGTGGATACGCAGTATTTT. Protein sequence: CASSLSTGGMVDTQYF.

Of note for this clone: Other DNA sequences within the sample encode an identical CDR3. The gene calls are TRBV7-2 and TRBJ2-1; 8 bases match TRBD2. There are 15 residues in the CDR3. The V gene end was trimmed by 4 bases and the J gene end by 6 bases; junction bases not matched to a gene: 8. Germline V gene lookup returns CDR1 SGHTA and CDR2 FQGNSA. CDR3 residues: CASSWAPGTSNEQFF. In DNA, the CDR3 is TGTGCCAGCAGCTGGGCGCCCGGGACTAGCAATGAGCAGTTCTTC.

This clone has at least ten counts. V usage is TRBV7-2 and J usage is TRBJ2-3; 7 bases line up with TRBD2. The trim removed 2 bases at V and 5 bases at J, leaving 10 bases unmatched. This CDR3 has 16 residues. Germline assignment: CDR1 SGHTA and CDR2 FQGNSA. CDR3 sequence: CASSLNLAALGDTQYF. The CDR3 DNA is TGTGCCAGCAGCTTAAATCTAGCGGCATTAGGAGATACGCAGTATTTT.

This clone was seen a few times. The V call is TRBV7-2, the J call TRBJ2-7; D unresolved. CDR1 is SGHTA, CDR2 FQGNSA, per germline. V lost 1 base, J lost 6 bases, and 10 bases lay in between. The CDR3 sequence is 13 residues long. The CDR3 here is CASSLGRLSEQYF. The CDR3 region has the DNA TGTGCCAGCAGCTTAGGTCGCCTCAGCGAGCAGTACTTC.

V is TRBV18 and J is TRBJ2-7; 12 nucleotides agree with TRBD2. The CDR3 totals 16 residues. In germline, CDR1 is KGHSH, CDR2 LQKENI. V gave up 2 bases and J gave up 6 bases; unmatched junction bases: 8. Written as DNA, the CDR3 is TGTGCCAGCTCACCAACCCTAGCGGGAGGGACACGCGAGCAGTACTTC. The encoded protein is CASSPTLAGGTREQYF.

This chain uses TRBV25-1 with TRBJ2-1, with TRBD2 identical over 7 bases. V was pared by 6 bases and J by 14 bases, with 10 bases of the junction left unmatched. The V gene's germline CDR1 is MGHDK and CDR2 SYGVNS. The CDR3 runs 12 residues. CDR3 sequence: CASRVGGGDEFF. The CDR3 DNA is TGTGCCAGCAGGGTGGGCGGGGGAGACGAGTTCTTC.

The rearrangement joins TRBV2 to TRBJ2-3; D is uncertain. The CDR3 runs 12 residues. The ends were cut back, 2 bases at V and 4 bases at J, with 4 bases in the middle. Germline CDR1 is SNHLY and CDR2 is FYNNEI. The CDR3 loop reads CASSESPDTQYF. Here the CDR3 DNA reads TGTGCCAGCAGTGAATCCCCAGATACGCAGTATTTT.

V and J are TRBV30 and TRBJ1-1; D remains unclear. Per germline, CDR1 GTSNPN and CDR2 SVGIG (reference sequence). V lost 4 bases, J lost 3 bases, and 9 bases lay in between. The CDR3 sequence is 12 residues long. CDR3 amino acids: CAWNGGYTEAFF. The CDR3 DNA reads TGTGCCTGGAACGGCGGGTACACTGAAGCTTTCTTT.

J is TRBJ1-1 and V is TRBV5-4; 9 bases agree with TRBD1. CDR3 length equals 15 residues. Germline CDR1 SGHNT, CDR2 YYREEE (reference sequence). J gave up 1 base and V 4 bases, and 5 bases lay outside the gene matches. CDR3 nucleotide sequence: TGTGCCAGCAGCCTGGACAGGGGTAGGAACACTGAAGCTTTCTTT. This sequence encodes CASSLDRGRNTEAFF.

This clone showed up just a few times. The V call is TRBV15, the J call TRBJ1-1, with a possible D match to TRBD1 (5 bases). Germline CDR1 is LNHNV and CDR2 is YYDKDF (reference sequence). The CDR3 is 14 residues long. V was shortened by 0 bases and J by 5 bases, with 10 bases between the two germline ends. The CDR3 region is CATSRDGGRTEAFF. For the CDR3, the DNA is TGTGCCACCAGCAGAGATGGGGGTAGGACTGAAGCTTTCTTT.

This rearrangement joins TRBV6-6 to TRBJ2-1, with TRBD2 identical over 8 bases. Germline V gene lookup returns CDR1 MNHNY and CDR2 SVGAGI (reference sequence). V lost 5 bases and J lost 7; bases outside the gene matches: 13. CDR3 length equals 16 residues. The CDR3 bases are TGTGCCAGCAGTAGTCTAGCGGGCAAGGCTAGAAATGAGCAGTTCTTC. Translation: CASSSLAGKARNEQFF.

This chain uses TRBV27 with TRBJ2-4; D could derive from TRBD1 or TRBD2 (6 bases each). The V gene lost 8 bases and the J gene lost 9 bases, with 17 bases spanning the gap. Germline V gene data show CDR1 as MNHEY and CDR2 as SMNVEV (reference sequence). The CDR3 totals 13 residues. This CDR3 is CASLRGPEGIQYF. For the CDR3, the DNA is TGTGCCAGCCTCCGGGGGCCCGAGGGCATTCAGTACTTC.